The 26 T cell receptor beta chains reported below all come from one sample, sequenced in a study of identical twins. TCRdb ran MiXCR on the 5' RACE reads and lists one entry per CDR3 protein. This table holds 1.5 million to 2 million distinct CDR3 sequences, around 33% found once. Sequencing used cord blood. All receptors come from a newborn girl in good health.

The table lists this clonotype with a few counts. The chain couples TRBV6-6 to TRBJ1-2, with TRBD1 as a possible D gene (5 bases). V lost 8 bases to trimming and J lost 5 bases, with 24 bases between them. The CDR3 consists of 16 residues. Germline V lookup: CDR1 MNHNY, CDR2 SVGAGI (reference sequence). Here the CDR3 reads CASYGQNKGTPYGYTF. In DNA, the CDR3 is TGTGCCAGCTATGGGCAAAACAAGGGGACCCCTTATGGCTACACCTTC.

The table lists this clonotype with a few counts. The chain employs TRBV4-2 and TRBJ1-1; 8 positions match TRBD1. CDR3 size: 17 residues. Trimming at V came to 2 bases and at J to 0 bases, leaving 8 bases not matched to a gene. Per germline, CDR1 LGHNA and CDR2 YNFKEQ. The CDR3 is CASSQSDRGDMNTEAFF. DNA of the CDR3: TGTGCCAGCAGCCAAAGTGACAGGGGCGACATGAACACTGAAGCTTTCTTT.

This clonotype turned up a few times. The rearrangement joins TRBV12-3 or TRBV12-4 to TRBJ2-7, with 8 positions matching TRBD1. This CDR3 contains 17 residues. The ends lost 5 bases at V and 0 bases at J; junction bases unmatched: 12. The CDR3 nucleotides read TGTGCCAGCAGTCCTGGGACAGGAGGGTTGGTCTCCTACGAGCAGTACTTC. It specifies CASSPGTGGLVSYEQYF.

This clonotype was picked up a small number of times. The chain links TRBV20-1 to TRBJ2-1, with TRBD1 identical over 8 bases. From germline, CDR1 is DFQATT and CDR2 SNEGSKA (reference sequence). V lost 5 bases, J lost 9 bases, and 12 bases stayed unmatched. This CDR3 comprises 14 residues. The CDR3 region is CSAGRDRISGEQFF. The DNA of the CDR3 is TGCAGTGCTGGCCGGGACAGGATTTCTGGTGAGCAGTTCTTC.

For this clonotype: A single base separates this from a much larger clone, so it may be a read error. The chain recombines TRBV4-1 with TRBJ2-3; 9 nucleotides align to TRBD2. This CDR3 comprises 15 residues. Germline values: CDR1 MGHRA, CDR2 YSYEKL. In DNA, the CDR3 is TGCGCCAGCAGCTTTAGCGGGGGAGGCGCAGATACGCGGTATTTT. It codes for CASSFSGGGADTRYF.

This clonotype was seen a handful of times. This rearrangement joins TRBV20-1 to TRBJ2-1; TRBD2 aligns across 11 bases. The CDR3 runs to 15 residues. The V and J ends lost 6 bases and 9 bases, in that order; junction bases with no gene match: 13. Germline CDR1 reads DFQATT; CDR2 reads SNEGSKA (reference sequence). Here the CDR3 DNA reads TGCAGTGCCGATCGGCGTCTAGCGGGGGGAGTTGAGCAGTTCTTC. The encoded protein is CSADRRLAGGVEQFF.

J is TRBJ1-1 and V is TRBV3-1, with D tentatively TRBD1 (5 bases). This CDR3 is 15 amino acids long. Trimming took off 10 bases at V and 3 bases at J, with 21 bases between the two ends. Germline CDR1 LGHDT, CDR2 YNNKEL (reference sequence). DNA of the CDR3: TGTGCCACTAAGAAAGCTACGCTAGGGGACACTGAAGCTTTCTTT. It translates to CATKKATLGDTEAFF.

This clonotype was found a few times. This chain uses TRBV6-4 with TRBJ1-2; 7 bases fit TRBD1. This CDR3 has 12 residues. The V segment lost 5 bases and the J segment 7 bases; nucleotides outside the gene matches: 4. CDR1 and CDR2 from the germline V gene are MRHNA and SNTAGT. The CDR3 nucleotides read TGTGCCAGCAGTCCATCAGGGGGTGGCTACACCTTC. Residues: CASSPSGGGYTF.

This clonotype was observed at least ten times. This sequence joins TRBV28 and TRBJ2-7; weak D call: TRBD2 (8 bases). The CDR3 has 17 residues. Trimming pared 3 bases from V and 6 bases from J, leaving 24 bases between. Germline V gene lookup returns CDR1 MDHEN and CDR2 SYDVKM. CDR3 sequence reads: CASSFGKGGGRRFEQYF. The CDR3 bases are TGTGCCAGCAGTTTCGGAAAAGGGGGCGGGAGGCGTTTCGAGCAGTACTTC.

V gene TRBV12-3 or TRBV12-4 combines with J gene TRBJ1-6; D is possibly TRBD1 (5 bases). Trimming took 3 bases from V and 4 from J, leaving 13 bases between them. CDR3 length: 16 amino acids. CDR3 loop: CASSFEGPYYNSPLHF. The CDR3 DNA reads as TGTGCCAGCAGTTTCGAGGGGCCCTATTATAATTCACCCCTCCACTTT.

This clonotype came up a few times. This chain connects TRBV7-8 to TRBJ1-1, with TRBD1 matching over 10 bases. CDR1 and CDR2 from the germline V gene are SGHVS and FQNEAQ. V lost 6 bases and J lost 2; bases outside the gene matches: 15. The CDR3 runs 18 residues. DNA of the CDR3: TGTGCCAGCAGACCCGCCTTCCGGGACAGGGGACACAACACTGAAGCTTTCTTT. Residues: CASRPAFRDRGHNTEAFF. The variable domain in full, completed from reference TRBV7-8 and TRBJ1-1, reads GAGVSQSPRYKVAKRGQDVALRCDPISGHVSLFWYQQALGQGPEFLTYFQNEAQLDKSGLPSDRFFAERPEGSVSTLKIQRTQQEDSAVYLCASRPAFRDRGHNTEAFFGQGTRLTVV.

This clonotype was counted a few times. V and J are TRBV2 and TRBJ2-7; 9 bases are shared with TRBD1. Germline V gene data show CDR1 as SNHLY and CDR2 as FYNNEI. The CDR3 runs 14 residues. V lost 7 bases, J lost 0 bases, and 4 bases stayed unmatched. The CDR3 here is CASIETGGSYEQYF. The DNA of the CDR3 is TGTGCCAGCATCGAGACAGGGGGCTCCTACGAGCAGTACTTC.

In DNA form, the CDR3 reads TGTGCCACCAGTGACCCCCACCATCGACACCCTTCGTATGAGCAGTTCTTC. Translation: CATSDPHHRHPSYEQFF. This chain joins TRBV24-1 and TRBJ2-1; D unclear. V was shortened by 4 bases and J by 8 bases, with 23 bases between the two germline ends. This CDR3 contains 17 residues. Germline lookup yields CDR1 KGHDR and CDR2 SFDVKD.

This clonotype was recorded at least ten times. The chain uses TRBV3-1 and TRBJ1-2; maybe TRBD1 (5 bases). Germline CDR1 is LGHDT and CDR2 is YNNKEL (reference sequence). V shed 4 bases and J shed 3 bases, with 12 bases lying between them. CDR3 length: 14 amino acids. CDR3 sequence reads: CASSPGDFHYGYTF. CDR3 sequence (DNA): TGTGCCAGCAGCCCGGGGGACTTCCACTATGGCTACACCTTC.

V usage is TRBV2 and J usage is TRBJ1-2, with D perhaps matching TRBD1 (6 bases). The ends were cut back, 5 bases at V and 0 bases at J, with 10 bases in the middle. This CDR3 contains 14 residues. The germline V gene encodes CDR1 SNHLY and CDR2 FYNNEI. The CDR3 protein is CASSRTAANYGYTF. In nucleotides, the CDR3 is TGTGCCAGCAGTCGGACAGCTGCTAACTATGGCTACACCTTC. The variable domain in full, completed from reference TRBV2 and TRBJ1-2, reads EPEVTQTPSHQVTQMGQEVILRCVPISNHLYFYWYRQILGQKVEFLVSFYNNEISEKSEIFDDQFSVERPDGSNFTLKIRSTKLEDSAMYFCASSRTAANYGYTFGSGTRLTVV.

This clonotype was observed a handful of times. This chain uses TRBV9 with TRBJ2-7; tentatively, D is TRBD1 or TRBD2 (5 bases each). With 3 bases removed from V and 0 bases from J, the gap between germline ends came to 13 bases. The germline CDR1 and CDR2 sequences are SGDLS and YYNGEE. The CDR3 is 15 amino acids. CDR3 region: CASSGGVGISYEQYF. The CDR3 DNA reads TGTGCCAGCAGCGGAGGGGTAGGGATCTCCTACGAGCAGTACTTC.

This clonotype has just a few counts. The chain combines TRBV28 with TRBJ1-2; possible D gene TRBD1, 6 bases. Germline CDR1 and CDR2: MDHEN and SYDVKM. V lost 4 bases and J 8 bases, leaving 14 bases between the germline ends. The length of the CDR3 is 13 residues. CDR3 nucleotide sequence: TGTGCCAGCAGTTCTATACAGGGAGAGGGCTACACCTTC. Translating gives CASSSIQGEGYTF.

V is TRBV20-1 and J is TRBJ2-4; no firm D call. The assigned J gene may be wrong: the sequence end matches TRBJ2-7 better. Per germline, CDR1 DFQATT and CDR2 SNEGSKA (reference sequence). The CDR3 spans 12 residues. This CDR3 reads CSASLKWDEQYF. CDR3 in DNA: TGCAGTGCTAGCCTGAAATGGGACGAGCAGTACTTC.

The chain is built from TRBV6-5 and TRBJ2-1; D unresolved. Germline loops: CDR1 MNHEY, CDR2 SVGAGI. The V end lost 2 bases, the J end lost 8 bases, and 13 bases lay between the germline ends. The CDR3 sequence is 14 residues long. CDR3 sequence: CASSYDAARDEQFF. Written as DNA, the CDR3 is TGTGCCAGCAGTTACGATGCAGCTCGGGATGAGCAGTTCTTC.

The CDR3 DNA sequence: TGCAGTGCTAGTCCGGGACCAATCAACACCGGGGAGCTGTTTTTT. It is translated as CSASPGPINTGELFF. The genes are TRBV20-1 and TRBJ2-2; D tentatively reads TRBD1 or TRBD2 (5 bases each). Per germline, CDR1 DFQATT and CDR2 SNEGSKA (reference sequence). V lost 3 bases to trimming and J lost 2 bases, with 13 bases between them. CDR3 length: 15 residues.

Regarding this clonotype: A much larger clonotype is one base distant, so this may be a read error. The CDR3 bases are TGTGCCAGCAGTTTCCGGGACAGGGACAATCAGCCCCAGCATTTT. It encodes CASSFRDRDNQPQHF. The chain joins TRBV28 to TRBJ1-5; 9 bases are a match to TRBD1. V lost 3 bases to trimming and J lost 3 bases; unmatched junction nucleotides: 3. The germline V gene has CDR1 MDHEN and CDR2 SYDVKM. CDR3 length equals 15 residues. The whole variable domain, filled in from reference TRBV28 and TRBJ1-5, reads DVKVTQSSRYLVKRTGEKVFLECVQDMDHENMFWYRQDPGLGLRLIYFSYDVKMKEKGDIPEGYSVSREKKERFSLILESASTNQTSMYLCASSFRDRDNQPQHFGDGTRLSIL.

This clonotype was recorded at least ten times. This rearrangement joins TRBV29-1 to TRBJ2-3; the match to TRBD1 covers 10 bases. The CDR3 spans 16 residues. V dropped 6 bases and J dropped 1; count of bases not matched to a gene: 10. CDR1 is SQVTM and CDR2 is ANQGSEA in the germline V gene. CDR3 nucleotides: TGCAGCGTGACCGGGACAGGGGATTCTGGCACAGATACGCAGTATTTT. Protein product: CSVTGTGDSGTDTQYF.

This clonotype showed up just a few times. The V gene is TRBV20-1, the J gene TRBJ2-3; 8 bases fit TRBD2. V was pared by 3 bases and J by 1 base, with 3 bases of the junction left unmatched. From germline, CDR1 is DFQATT and CDR2 SNEGSKA (reference sequence). This CDR3 is built from 14 residues. The CDR3 loop reads CSARATSGTDTQYF. The DNA for the CDR3 is TGCAGTGCTAGGGCGACTAGCGGCACAGATACGCAGTATTTT.

This clonotype has more than one count but fewer than ten. V usage is TRBV15 and J usage is TRBJ1-1; 12 bases line up with TRBD1. Germline V gene lookup returns CDR1 LNHNV and CDR2 YYDKDF (reference sequence). CDR3 length: 16 amino acids. The V segment lost 5 bases and the J segment 7 bases; nucleotides outside the gene matches: 11. CDR3 sequence: CATSFPGQGAIGEAFF. The CDR3 DNA follows: TGTGCCACCAGCTTCCCGGGACAGGGGGCGATCGGTGAAGCTTTCTTT. The entire variable domain, with the rest obtained from reference TRBV15 and TRBJ1-1, is as follows: DAMVIQNPRYQVTQFGKPVTLSCSQTLNHNVMYWYQQKSSQAPKLLFHYYDKDFNNEADTPDNFQSRRPNTSFCFLDIRSPGLGDTAMYLCATSFPGQGAIGEAFFGQGTRLTVV.

Only a few counts were recorded for this clonotype. CDR3 sequence (DNA): TGCGCCAGCAGTGACCACCTGGGGGGCTCCTACAATGAGCAGTTCTTC. Its translation is CASSDHLGGSYNEQFF. The rearrangement uses TRBV10-2 and TRBJ2-1; weak D call: TRBD2 (6 bases). The germline gives CDR1 WSHSY, CDR2 SAAADI. V gave up 3 bases and J gave up 0 bases, with 12 bases separating them. The CDR3 covers 16 residues.

For this clonotype: Just one base apart from a much larger clone, this may be a read error. CDR3 in amino acids: CAALGEETRYF. CDR3 bases: TGTGCCGCACTTGGAGAAGAGACCCGGTACTTC. The V gene is TRBV7-9, the J gene TRBJ2-5, with D unresolved. CDR3 length equals 11 residues. Germline V lookup: CDR1 SEHNR, CDR2 FQNEAQ (reference sequence).